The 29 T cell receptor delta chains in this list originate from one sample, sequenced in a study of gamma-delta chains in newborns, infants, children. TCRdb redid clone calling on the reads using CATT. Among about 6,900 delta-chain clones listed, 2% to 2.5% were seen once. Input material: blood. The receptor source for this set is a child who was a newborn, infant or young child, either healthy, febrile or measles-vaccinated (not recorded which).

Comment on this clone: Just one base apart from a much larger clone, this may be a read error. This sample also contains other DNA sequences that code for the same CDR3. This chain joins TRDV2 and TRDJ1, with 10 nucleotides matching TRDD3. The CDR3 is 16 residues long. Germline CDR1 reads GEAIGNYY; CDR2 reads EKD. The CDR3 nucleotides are TGTGCATGTGACACCGTACTGGGGGATTACACCGATAAACTCATCTTT. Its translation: CACDTVLGDYTDKLIF.

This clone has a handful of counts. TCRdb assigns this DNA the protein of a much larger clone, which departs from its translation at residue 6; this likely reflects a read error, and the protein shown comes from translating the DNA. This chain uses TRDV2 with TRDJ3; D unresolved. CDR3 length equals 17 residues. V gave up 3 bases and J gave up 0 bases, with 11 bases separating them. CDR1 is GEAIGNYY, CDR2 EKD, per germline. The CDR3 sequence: CACDVPASSWDTRQMFF. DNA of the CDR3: TGTGCCTGTGACGTACCGGCTAGCTCCTGGGACACCCGACAGATGTTTTTC.

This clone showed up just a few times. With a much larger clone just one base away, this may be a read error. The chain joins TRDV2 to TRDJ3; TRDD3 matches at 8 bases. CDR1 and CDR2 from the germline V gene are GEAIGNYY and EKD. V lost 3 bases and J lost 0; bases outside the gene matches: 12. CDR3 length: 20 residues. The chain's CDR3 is CACDAPTGGPSSWDTRQMFF. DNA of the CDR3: TGTGCCTGTGACGCCCCCACTGGGGGCCCCAGCTCCTGGGACACCCGACAGATGTTTTTC.

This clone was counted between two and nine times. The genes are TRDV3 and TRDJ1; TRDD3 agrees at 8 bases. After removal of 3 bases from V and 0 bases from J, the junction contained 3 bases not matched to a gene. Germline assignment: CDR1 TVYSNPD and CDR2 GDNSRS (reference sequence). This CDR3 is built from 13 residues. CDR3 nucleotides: TGTGCCTTACTGGGGGTTGACACCGATAAACTCATCTTT. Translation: CALLGVDTDKLIF.

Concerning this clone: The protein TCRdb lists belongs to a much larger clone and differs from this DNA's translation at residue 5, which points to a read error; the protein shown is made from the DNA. Here the CDR3 DNA reads TGTGCCTGTGACGCGATACTGGGGGATACCTGGGACACCCGACAGATGTTTTTC. Translation gives CACDAILGDTWDTRQMFF. The chain uses TRDV2 and TRDJ3, with TRDD3 matching over 11 bases. The CDR3 spans 18 residues. Germline V lookup: CDR1 GEAIGNYY, CDR2 EKD. The ends lost 3 bases at V and 2 bases at J; junction bases unmatched: 5.

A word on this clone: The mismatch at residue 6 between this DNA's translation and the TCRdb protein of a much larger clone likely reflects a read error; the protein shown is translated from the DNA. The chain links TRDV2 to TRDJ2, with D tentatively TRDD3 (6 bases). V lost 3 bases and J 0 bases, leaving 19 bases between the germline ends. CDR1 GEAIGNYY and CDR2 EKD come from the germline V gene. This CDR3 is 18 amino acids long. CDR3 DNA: TGTGCCTGTGACCCCGGGGGGGGGGAAGACGCTTTGACAGCACAACTCTTCTTT. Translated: CACDPGGGEDALTAQLFF.

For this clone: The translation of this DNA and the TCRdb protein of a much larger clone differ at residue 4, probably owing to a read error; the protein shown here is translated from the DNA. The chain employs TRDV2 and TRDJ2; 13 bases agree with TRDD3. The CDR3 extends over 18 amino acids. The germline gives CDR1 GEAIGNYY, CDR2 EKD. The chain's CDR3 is CACGTILGDTALTAQLFF. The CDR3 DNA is TGTGCCTGTGGCACCATACTGGGGGATACGGCTTTGACAGCACAACTCTTCTTT.

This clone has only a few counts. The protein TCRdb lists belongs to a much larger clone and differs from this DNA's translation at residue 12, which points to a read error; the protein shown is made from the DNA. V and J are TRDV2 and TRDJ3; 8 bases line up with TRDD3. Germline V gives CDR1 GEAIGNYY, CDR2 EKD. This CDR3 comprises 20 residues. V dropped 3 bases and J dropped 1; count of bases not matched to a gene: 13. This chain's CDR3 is CACDPVGTGGSSWDTRQMFF. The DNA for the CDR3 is TGTGCCTGTGACCCCGTGGGTACTGGGGGCTCTTCCTGGGACACCCGACAGATGTTTTTC.

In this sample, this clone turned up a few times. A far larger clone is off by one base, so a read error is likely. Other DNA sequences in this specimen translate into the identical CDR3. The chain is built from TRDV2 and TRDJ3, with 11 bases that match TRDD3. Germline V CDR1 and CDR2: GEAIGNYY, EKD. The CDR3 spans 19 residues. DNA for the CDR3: TGTGCCTGTGACACCCTGGGGGATACCAGCTCCTGGGACACTCGACAGATGTTTTTC. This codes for CACDTLGDTSSWDTRQMFF.

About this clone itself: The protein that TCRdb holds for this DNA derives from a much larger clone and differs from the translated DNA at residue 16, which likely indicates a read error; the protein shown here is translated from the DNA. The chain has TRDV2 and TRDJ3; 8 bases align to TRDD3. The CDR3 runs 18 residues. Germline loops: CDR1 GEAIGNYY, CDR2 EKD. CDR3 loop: CACDSVLGGSWDTRQIFF. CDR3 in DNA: TGTGCCTGTGACTCCGTACTGGGGGGCTCCTGGGACACCCGACAGATTTTTTTC.

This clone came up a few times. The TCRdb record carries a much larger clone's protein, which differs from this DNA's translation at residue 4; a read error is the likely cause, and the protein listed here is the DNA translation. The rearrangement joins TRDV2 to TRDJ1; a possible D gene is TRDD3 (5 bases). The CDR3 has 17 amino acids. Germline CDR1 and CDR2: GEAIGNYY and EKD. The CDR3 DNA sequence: TGTGCCTGTGGCACCGGTGCCAGGGGGCCCTACACCGATAAACTCATCTTT. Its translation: CACGTGARGPYTDKLIF.

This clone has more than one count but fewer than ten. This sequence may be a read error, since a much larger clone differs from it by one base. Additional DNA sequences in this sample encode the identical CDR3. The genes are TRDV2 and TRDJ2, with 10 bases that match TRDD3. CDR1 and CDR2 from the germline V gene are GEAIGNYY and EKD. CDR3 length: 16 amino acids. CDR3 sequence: CACDTWGIFLTAQLFF. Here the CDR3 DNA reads TGTGCCTGCGACACCTGGGGGATATTTTTGACAGCACAACTCTTCTTT.

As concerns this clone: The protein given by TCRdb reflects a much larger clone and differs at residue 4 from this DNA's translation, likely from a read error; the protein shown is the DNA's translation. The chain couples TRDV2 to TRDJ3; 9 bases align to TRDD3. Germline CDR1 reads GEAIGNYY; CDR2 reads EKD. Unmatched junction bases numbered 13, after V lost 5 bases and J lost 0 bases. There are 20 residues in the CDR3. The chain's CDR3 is CACGTGGYSGSSWDTRQMFF. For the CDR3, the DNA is TGTGCCTGTGGCACGGGGGGATACAGTGGGAGCTCCTGGGACACCCGACAGATGTTTTTC.

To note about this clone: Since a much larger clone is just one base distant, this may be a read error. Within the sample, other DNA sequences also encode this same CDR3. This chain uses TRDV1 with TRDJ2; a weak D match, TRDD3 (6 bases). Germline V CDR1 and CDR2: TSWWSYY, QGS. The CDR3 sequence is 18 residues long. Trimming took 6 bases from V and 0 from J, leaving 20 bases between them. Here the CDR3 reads CALGTRGGQKPLTAQLFF. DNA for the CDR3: TGTGCTCTTGGAACTCGAGGGGGACAAAAGCCTTTGACAGCACAACTCTTCTTT.

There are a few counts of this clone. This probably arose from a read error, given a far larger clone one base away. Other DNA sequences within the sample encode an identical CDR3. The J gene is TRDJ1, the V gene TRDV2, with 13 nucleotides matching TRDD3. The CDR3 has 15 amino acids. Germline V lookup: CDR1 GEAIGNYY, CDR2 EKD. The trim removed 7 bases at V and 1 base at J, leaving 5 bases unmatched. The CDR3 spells CACDYWGIRTDKLIF. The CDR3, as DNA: TGTGCCTGCGACTACTGGGGGATACGCACCGATAAACTCATCTTT.

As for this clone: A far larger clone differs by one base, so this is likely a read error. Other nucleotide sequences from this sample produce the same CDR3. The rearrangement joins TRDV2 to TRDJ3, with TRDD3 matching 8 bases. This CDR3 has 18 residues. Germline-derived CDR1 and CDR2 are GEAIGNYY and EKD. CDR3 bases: TGTGCCTGCGACACGGGCTGGGGGAGCTCCTGGGACACCCGACAGATGTTTTTC. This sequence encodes CACDTGWGSSWDTRQMFF.

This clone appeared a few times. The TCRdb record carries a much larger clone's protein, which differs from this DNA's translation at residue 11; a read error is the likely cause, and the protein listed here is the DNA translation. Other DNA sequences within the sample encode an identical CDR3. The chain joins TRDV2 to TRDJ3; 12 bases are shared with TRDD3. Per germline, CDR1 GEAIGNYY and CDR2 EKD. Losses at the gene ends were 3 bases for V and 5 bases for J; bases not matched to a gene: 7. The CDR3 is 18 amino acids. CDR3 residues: CACDVLGDTTRDTRQMFF. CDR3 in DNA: TGTGCCTGTGACGTACTGGGGGATACCACCCGGGACACCCGACAGATGTTTTTC.

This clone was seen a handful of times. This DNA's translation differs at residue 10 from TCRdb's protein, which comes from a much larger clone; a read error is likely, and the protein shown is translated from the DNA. DNA for the CDR3: TGTGCTCTTGTCGACCAACTTCCGTACACCCGGGGCACTCTCACCGATAAACTCATCTTT. Translating it yields CALVDQLPYTRGTLTDKLIF. The chain couples TRDV1 to TRDJ1, with D possibly being TRDD2 (5 bases). The CDR3 consists of 20 residues. CDR1 and CDR2 from the germline V gene are TSWWSYY and QGS. Trimming cost V 7 bases and J 1 base, with 31 bases left between them.

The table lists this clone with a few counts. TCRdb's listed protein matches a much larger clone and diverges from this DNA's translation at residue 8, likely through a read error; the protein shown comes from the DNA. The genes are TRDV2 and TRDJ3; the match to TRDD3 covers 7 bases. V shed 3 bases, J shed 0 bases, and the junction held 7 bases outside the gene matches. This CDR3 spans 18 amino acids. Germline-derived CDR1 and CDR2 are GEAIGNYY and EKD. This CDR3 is CACDATGASSWDTRQMFF. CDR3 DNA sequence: TGTGCCTGTGACGCCACTGGGGCGAGCTCCTGGGACACCCGACAGATGTTTTTC.

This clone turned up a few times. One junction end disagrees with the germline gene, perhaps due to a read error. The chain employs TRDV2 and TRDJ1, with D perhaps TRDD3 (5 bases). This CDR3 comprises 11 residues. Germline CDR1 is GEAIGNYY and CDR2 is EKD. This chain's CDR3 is CACEGDDTLIF. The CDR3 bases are TGTGCCTGTGAAGGTGACGATACACTCATCTTT.

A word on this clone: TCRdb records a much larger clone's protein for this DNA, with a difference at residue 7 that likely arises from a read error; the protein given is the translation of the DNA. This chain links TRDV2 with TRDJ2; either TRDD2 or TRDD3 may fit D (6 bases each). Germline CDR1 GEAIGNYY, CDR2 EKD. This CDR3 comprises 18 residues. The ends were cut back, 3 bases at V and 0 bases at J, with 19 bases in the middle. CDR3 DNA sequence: TGTGCCTGTGACTCGTACTTGGGGATTCCTACTTTGACAGCACAACTCTTCTTT. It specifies CACDSYLGIPTLTAQLFF.

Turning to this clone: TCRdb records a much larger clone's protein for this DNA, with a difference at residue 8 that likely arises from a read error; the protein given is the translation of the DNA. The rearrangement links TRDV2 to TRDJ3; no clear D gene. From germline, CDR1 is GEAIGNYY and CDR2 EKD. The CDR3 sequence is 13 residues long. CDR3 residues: CACDTWDARQMFF. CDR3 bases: TGTGCCTGTGACACCTGGGACGCCCGACAGATGTTTTTC.

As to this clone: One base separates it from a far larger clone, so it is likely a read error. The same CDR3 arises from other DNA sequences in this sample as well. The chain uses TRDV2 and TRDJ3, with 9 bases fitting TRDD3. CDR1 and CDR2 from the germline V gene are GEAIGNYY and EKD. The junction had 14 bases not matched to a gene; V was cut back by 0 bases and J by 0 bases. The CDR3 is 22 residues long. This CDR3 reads CACDTVLGDTHGSSWDTRQMFF. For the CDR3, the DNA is TGTGCCTGTGACACCGTACTGGGGGACACGCATGGGAGCTCCTGGGACACCCGACAGATGTTTTTC.

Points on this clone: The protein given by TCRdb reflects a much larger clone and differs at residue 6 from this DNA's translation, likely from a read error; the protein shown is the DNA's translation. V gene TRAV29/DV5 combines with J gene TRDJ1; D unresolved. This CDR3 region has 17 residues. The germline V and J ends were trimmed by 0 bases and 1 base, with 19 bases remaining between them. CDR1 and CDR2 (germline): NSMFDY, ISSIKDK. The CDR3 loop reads CAASAELLRTVTDKLIF. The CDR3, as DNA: TGTGCAGCAAGCGCGGAGCTCCTCCGTACTGTCACCGATAAACTCATCTTT.

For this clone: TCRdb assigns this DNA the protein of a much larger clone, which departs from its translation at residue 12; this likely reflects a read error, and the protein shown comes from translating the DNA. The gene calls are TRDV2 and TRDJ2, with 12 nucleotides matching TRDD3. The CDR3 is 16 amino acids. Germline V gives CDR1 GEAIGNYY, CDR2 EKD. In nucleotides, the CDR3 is TGTGCCTGCGACATACTGGGGGATACTTTGACAACACAACTCTTCTTT. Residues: CACDILGDTLTTQLFF.

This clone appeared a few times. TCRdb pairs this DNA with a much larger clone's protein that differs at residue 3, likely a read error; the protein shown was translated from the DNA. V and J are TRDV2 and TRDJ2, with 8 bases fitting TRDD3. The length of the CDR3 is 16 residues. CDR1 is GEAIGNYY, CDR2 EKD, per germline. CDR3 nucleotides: TGTGCCTTTGACACCTTGGGGGATGCTTTGACAGCACAACTCTTCTTT. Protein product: CAFDTLGDALTAQLFF.

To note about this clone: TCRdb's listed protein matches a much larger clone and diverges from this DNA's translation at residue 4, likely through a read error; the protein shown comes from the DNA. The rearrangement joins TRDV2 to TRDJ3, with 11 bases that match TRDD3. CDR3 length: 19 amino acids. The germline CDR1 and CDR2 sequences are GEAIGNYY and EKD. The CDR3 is CACGTLGDTSSWDTRQMFF. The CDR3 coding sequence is TGTGCCTGTGGCACCCTGGGGGATACCAGCTCCTGGGACACCCGACAGATGTTTTTC.

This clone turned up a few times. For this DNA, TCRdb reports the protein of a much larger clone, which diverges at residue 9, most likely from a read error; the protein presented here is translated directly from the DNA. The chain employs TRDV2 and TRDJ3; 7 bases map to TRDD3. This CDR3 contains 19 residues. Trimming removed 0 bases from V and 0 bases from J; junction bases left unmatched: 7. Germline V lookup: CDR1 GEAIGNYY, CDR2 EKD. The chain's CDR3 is CACDTVLGYFSWDTRQMFF. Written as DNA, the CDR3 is TGTGCCTGTGACACCGTACTGGGGTATTTCTCCTGGGACACCCGACAGATGTTTTTC.

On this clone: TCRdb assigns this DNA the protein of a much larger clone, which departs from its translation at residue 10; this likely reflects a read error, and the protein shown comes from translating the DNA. In DNA form, the CDR3 reads TGTGCCTGTGACACTGGGGGATACTTGGTCTCCTGGGACACCCGACAGATGTTTTTC. It is translated as CACDTGGYLVSWDTRQMFF. The chain is built from TRDV2 and TRDJ3, with TRDD3 matching 10 bases. The CDR3 contains 19 residues. Losses at the gene ends were 1 base for V and 0 bases for J; bases not matched to a gene: 5. Germline V gene data show CDR1 as GEAIGNYY and CDR2 as EKD.